A single sample gave rise to the 29 T cell receptor beta chains below, sequenced in a study of low-dose radiotherapy and immunotherapy resistance in tumors. TRAV- and TRBV-specific primers were used for first-strand cDNA, which covered alpha and beta chains. A constant-region primer paired with the V-primer adapter amplified TCRs over about 19 PCR cycles. TCRdb reanalysed the reads using MiXCR and keeps one entry per CDR3 protein. This sample has around 64,000 distinct CDR3 sequences, with less than 30% found just once. Noted time point: before trial treatment. The source was PBMCs, collected before treatment. The source of these receptors is a male donor with rectosigmoid adenocarcinoma.

This clonotype was detected many times. The chain couples TRBV7-8 to TRBJ2-7; 10 nucleotides agree with TRBD2. CDR3 length: 16 residues. The ends lost 7 bases at V and 0 bases at J; junction bases unmatched: 9. CDR1 is SGHVS, CDR2 FQNEAQ, per germline. The CDR3 loop reads CASNVLAGVYSYEQYF. The CDR3 DNA follows: TGTGCCAGCAACGTCCTAGCGGGGGTTTACTCCTACGAGCAGTACTTC.

The chain uses TRBV30 and TRBJ2-2; TRBD2 matches at 10 bases. This CDR3 is 16 amino acids long. CDR1 and CDR2 from the germline V gene are GTSNPN and SVGIG (reference sequence). Trimming removed 6 bases from V and 2 bases from J; junction bases left unmatched: 9. The chain's CDR3 is CACRPGLAINTGELFF. The CDR3 nucleotides read TGTGCCTGCCGACCGGGACTAGCGATCAACACCGGGGAGCTGTTTTTT.

This clonotype was counted ten times or more. The chain employs TRBV5-1 and TRBJ2-5; D possibly uses TRBD1 or TRBD2 (7 bases each). Germline V gives CDR1 SGHRS, CDR2 YFSETQ. The V and J ends lost 2 bases and 7 bases respectively, with 18 bases between them. There are 15 residues in the CDR3. CDR3 in DNA: TGCGCCAGCAGCTTCAGGGGAGGGACAGAGGTGACCCAGTACTTC. Residues: CASSFRGGTEVTQYF.

Turning to this clonotype: This likely came from a read error, as a far larger clone is one base away. The rearrangement links TRBV26 to TRBJ2-1; TRBD2, as called in the table, went unchecked against the DNA. TRBV26 counts as a pseudogene. This CDR3 is built from 15 residues. CDR3 in amino acids: CASSSAVQGPYEQFF. CDR3 coding DNA: TGTGCCAGCAGTTCCGCGGTACAGGGCCCCTACGAGCAGTTCTTC.

This clonotype was found many times. The rearrangement uses TRBV4-3 and TRBJ1-3; D unclear. Germline V CDR1 and CDR2: LGHNA, YSLEER. The germline V and J ends were trimmed by 4 bases and 0 bases, with 16 bases remaining between them. The CDR3 extends over 17 amino acids. Written as DNA, the CDR3 is TGCGCCAGCAGCCCCAAAGCGGCGGAGTCCTCTGGAAACACCATATATTTT. Residues: CASSPKAAESSGNTIYF.

This rearrangement joins TRBV30 to TRBJ2-7; D call uncertain. The CDR3 length is 12 residues. Germline-derived CDR1 and CDR2 are GTSNPN and SVGIG (reference sequence). The V and J ends lost 7 bases and 2 bases respectively, with 12 bases between them. Here the CDR3 reads CAYKGAPYEQYF. CDR3 DNA sequence: TGTGCCTACAAAGGAGCCCCCTACGAGCAGTACTTC.

This clonotype showed up many times. The rearrangement joins TRBV9 to TRBJ2-7, with TRBD1 identical over 9 bases. Germline trimming cut 3 bases from V and 2 bases from J; bases unmatched to any gene: 9. Germline CDR1 and CDR2: SGDLS and YYNGEE. The CDR3 totals 16 residues. The CDR3 reads CASSGLSDRGAYEQYF. For the CDR3, the DNA is TGTGCCAGCAGCGGCTTATCGGACAGGGGAGCCTACGAGCAGTACTTC.

This clonotype has at least ten counts. V is TRBV19 and J is TRBJ2-2, with D perhaps assigned TRBD1 or TRBD2 (5 bases each). Germline assignment: CDR1 LNHDA and CDR2 SQIVND (reference sequence). Trimming removed 5 bases from V and 4 bases from J, with 5 bases in between. This CDR3 comprises 12 residues. CDR3 in DNA: TGTGCCAGTAGTGGGGGCACCGGGGAGCTGTTTTTT. Amino acid sequence: CASSGGTGELFF.

The count of this clonotype is one. It is likely a read error: a sequence one base away is far more abundant. The chain couples TRBV22-1 to TRBJ1-5; the D call TRBD1 from the table was never checked on the DNA. TRBV22-1 is a pseudogene locus. The length of the CDR3 is 15 residues. The CDR3 DNA follows: TGTGCCAACACTACGCCCCCGGTGGGCAATCAGCCCCAGCATTTT. This sequence encodes CANTTPPVGNQPQHF.

On this clonotype: A far larger clone is just one base off, so this is likely a read error. The chain links TRBV26 to TRBJ1-2; the table's D call, TRBD1, was not checked against the DNA. TRBV26 is marked as a pseudogene. The CDR3 contains 13 residues. CDR3 amino acids: CASFDRKSYGYTF. CDR3 bases: TGTGCCAGCTTTGACAGGAAGTCCTATGGCTACACCTTC.

As concerns this clonotype: It differs at one base from a far larger clone, so likely a read error. This chain links TRBV4-2 with TRBJ2-7; TRBD2 is a possible D gene (5 bases). Deletions cut 5 bases from V and 7 bases from J, with 15 bases between. This CDR3 region has 13 residues. Germline values: CDR1 LGHNA, CDR2 YNFKEQ. For the CDR3, the DNA is TGTGCCAGCAGCTCCGGAGGATACAATGAGCAGTACTTC. It specifies CASSSGGYNEQYF.

This clonotype was counted ten times or more. The rearrangement links TRBV4-2 to TRBJ2-5, with D perhaps matching TRBD1 or TRBD2 (5 bases each). V was pared by 2 bases and J by 2 bases, with 18 bases between. Germline values: CDR1 LGHNA, CDR2 YNFKEQ. The CDR3 consists of 17 residues. This CDR3 is CASSQIRQGWRQETQYF. The CDR3 region has the DNA TGTGCCAGCAGCCAAATTCGTCAGGGATGGAGGCAAGAGACCCAGTACTTC.

This clonotype showed up many times. V and J are TRBV6-6 and TRBJ2-1; the D is unclear. There are 16 residues in the CDR3. CDR1 MNHNY and CDR2 SVGAGI come from the germline V gene (reference sequence). Trimming removed 7 bases from V and 1 base from J, with 17 bases in between. CDR3 in amino acids: CASKKGSETSYNEQFF. The CDR3 DNA reads as TGTGCCAGCAAAAAAGGAAGCGAAACTTCCTACAATGAGCAGTTCTTC.

This clonotype was counted at least ten times. This sequence joins TRBV28 and TRBJ1-6; TRBD1 is a possible D gene (5 bases). This CDR3 has 15 residues. The V end was cut by 6 bases, the J end by 9 bases, with 18 bases between. Germline CDR1 reads MDHEN; CDR2 reads SYDVKM. The chain's CDR3 is CASSSGTGGFSPLHF. For the CDR3, the DNA is TGTGCCAGCAGCTCCGGGACCGGTGGCTTTTCACCCCTCCACTTT.

The sample holds many counts of this clonotype. CDR3 nucleotide sequence: TGTGCCAGCAGTTTAGGCGGCCCCAATGAGCAGTTCTTC. This gives the protein CASSLGGPNEQFF. V and J are TRBV28 and TRBJ2-1, with unresolved D. Germline CDR1 MDHEN, CDR2 SYDVKM. The V end was cut by 2 bases, the J end by 6 bases, with 8 bases between. The CDR3 extends over 13 amino acids.

The chain joins TRBV11-3 to TRBJ1-1, with TRBD1 identical over 8 bases. Germline CDR1 is SGHNT and CDR2 is YENEEA. The V segment lost 4 bases and the J segment 7 bases; nucleotides outside the gene matches: 2. The CDR3 contains 12 residues. The CDR3 here is CASSSTGGEAFF. The CDR3 DNA sequence: TGTGCCAGCAGCTCCACAGGGGGTGAAGCTTTCTTT.

V is TRBV29-1 and J is TRBJ2-1; 7 bases match TRBD2. J gave up 9 bases and V 6 bases, and 8 bases lay outside the gene matches. The germline CDR1 and CDR2 sequences are SQVTM and ANQGSEA. The CDR3 spans 12 residues. CDR3 in amino acids: CSVPRASGEQFF. Written as DNA, the CDR3 is TGCAGCGTCCCGCGTGCTAGCGGTGAGCAGTTCTTC.

This clonotype was seen at least ten times. The chain employs TRBV7-9 and TRBJ2-1; 10 bases map to TRBD1. The CDR3 contains 16 residues. V gave up 5 bases and J gave up 4 bases; unmatched junction bases: 8. Germline lookup yields CDR1 SEHNR and CDR2 FQNEAQ (reference sequence). The CDR3 bases are TGTGCCAGCAGCGGACGGACAGGGGGGCCTTACAATGAGCAGTTCTTC. Amino acids: CASSGRTGGPYNEQFF.

This clonotype was counted ten times or more. The chain is built from TRBV28 and TRBJ2-7, with 9 bases fitting TRBD2. The CDR3 spans 15 residues. CDR1 MDHEN and CDR2 SYDVKM come from the germline V gene. The J segment lost 5 bases and the V segment lost 5 bases, leaving 10 bases of the junction unmatched. As DNA, the CDR3 is TGTGCCAGCAGTCCGGCGGGTAGCGGGGGCCACGAGCAGTACTTC. It encodes CASSPAGSGGHEQYF.

The table lists this clonotype with many counts. The genes are TRBV18 and TRBJ2-3, with 13 bases fitting TRBD2. The CDR3 is 14 residues long. J gave up 6 bases and V 6 bases, and 3 bases lay outside the gene matches. CDR1 KGHSH and CDR2 LQKENI come from the germline V gene. The CDR3 bases are TGTGCCAGCTCGCGGACTAGCGGGAGCGATACGCAGTATTTT. Amino acid sequence: CASSRTSGSDTQYF.

This clonotype has at least ten counts. The CDR3: CSVSPGQSTDTQYF. In DNA, the CDR3 is TGCAGCGTGTCCCCGGGACAGAGCACAGATACGCAGTATTTT. The chain links TRBV29-1 to TRBJ2-3; 7 nucleotides align to TRBD1. V shed 6 bases, J shed 0 bases, and the junction held 6 bases outside the gene matches. Germline-derived CDR1 and CDR2 are SQVTM and ANQGSEA. The CDR3 sequence is 14 residues long.

The sample holds many counts of this clonotype. The chain couples TRBV20-1 to TRBJ2-1; D is undetermined. In germline, CDR1 is DFQATT, CDR2 SNEGSKA (reference sequence). This CDR3 comprises 12 residues. The V end was cut by 3 bases, the J end by 8 bases, with 11 bases between. The CDR3 DNA follows: TGCAGTGCTAGGGCTTCAGCCCATGAGCAGTTCTTC. Translation: CSARASAHEQFF.

The chain links TRBV6-2 or TRBV6-3 to TRBJ2-7; TRBD2 agrees at 12 bases. There are 16 residues in the CDR3. Germline loops: CDR1 MNHEY, CDR2 SVGEGT. The J segment lost 4 bases and the V segment lost 6 bases, leaving 10 bases of the junction unmatched. The CDR3 loop reads CASRPPSGRALYEQYF. Written as DNA, the CDR3 is TGTGCCAGCAGGCCACCTAGCGGGAGGGCCCTGTACGAGCAGTACTTC.

This sequence joins TRBV7-4 and TRBJ1-6; TRBD1 might be the D (6 bases). Looked up from germline, CDR1 is SGHVT and CDR2 is SQSDAQ. This CDR3 spans 16 amino acids. V was trimmed by 4 bases and J by 6 bases, leaving 16 bases between them. The CDR3 loop reads CASSCGQHLTNSPLHF. The CDR3 DNA sequence: TGTGCCAGCAGCTGTGGACAGCATCTGACTAATTCACCCCTCCACTTT.

A word on this clonotype: A far larger clone is one nucleotide away, so this likely arose from a read error. The gene calls are TRBV6-2 or TRBV6-3 and TRBJ2-1; perhaps TRBD1 as D (6 bases). The V gene lost 5 bases and the J gene lost 10 bases, with 21 bases spanning the gap. Germline V lookup: CDR1 MNHEY, CDR2 SVGEGT. CDR3 length equals 15 residues. The DNA of the CDR3 is TGTGCCAGCAGTGTGCGACAGGAACTTAGGTACGAGCAGTTCTTC. It yields the protein CASSVRQELRYEQFF.

This clonotype was observed many times. The rearrangement uses TRBV9 and TRBJ2-3; TRBD1 matches 12 bases. The CDR3 runs to 17 residues. The germline V gene encodes CDR1 SGDLS and CDR2 YYNGEE. V gave up 3 bases and J gave up 6 bases; unmatched junction bases: 11. CDR3 amino acids: CASSAQTGTGGMDTQYF. The CDR3 coding sequence is TGTGCCAGCAGCGCACAAACCGGGACAGGGGGCATGGATACGCAGTATTTT.

This clonotype has at least ten counts. The V call is TRBV6-5, the J call TRBJ2-5; a possible D gene is TRBD2 (6 bases). Germline V CDR1 and CDR2: MNHEY, SVGAGI. V dropped 5 bases and J dropped 2 bases, with 15 bases sitting between them. CDR3 length equals 15 residues. The CDR3, as DNA: TGTGCCAGCAGTGCCTTAGCGGCGGCACAAGAGACCCAGTACTTC. The encoded protein is CASSALAAAQETQYF.

This clonotype was picked up many times. This chain connects TRBV6-2 or TRBV6-3 to TRBJ2-5, with D possibly being TRBD2 (7 bases). CDR1 and CDR2 (germline): MNHEY, SVGEGT. CDR3 length: 16 residues. Trimming took 4 bases from V and 1 from J, leaving 16 bases between them. CDR3 bases: TGTGCCAGCAGTTCTAGGCCGGGGGGCCCCCAAGAGACCCAGTACTTC. Encoded protein: CASSSRPGGPQETQYF.

The chain links TRBV5-1 to TRBJ2-1; TRBD2 aligns across 7 bases. The CDR3 length is 14 residues. Looked up from germline, CDR1 is SGHRS and CDR2 is YFSETQ. The trim removed 7 bases at V and 3 bases at J, leaving 7 bases unmatched. The CDR3 spells CASGERGDYNEQFF. The CDR3 DNA reads as TGCGCCAGCGGGGAGCGGGGAGACTACAATGAGCAGTTCTTC.